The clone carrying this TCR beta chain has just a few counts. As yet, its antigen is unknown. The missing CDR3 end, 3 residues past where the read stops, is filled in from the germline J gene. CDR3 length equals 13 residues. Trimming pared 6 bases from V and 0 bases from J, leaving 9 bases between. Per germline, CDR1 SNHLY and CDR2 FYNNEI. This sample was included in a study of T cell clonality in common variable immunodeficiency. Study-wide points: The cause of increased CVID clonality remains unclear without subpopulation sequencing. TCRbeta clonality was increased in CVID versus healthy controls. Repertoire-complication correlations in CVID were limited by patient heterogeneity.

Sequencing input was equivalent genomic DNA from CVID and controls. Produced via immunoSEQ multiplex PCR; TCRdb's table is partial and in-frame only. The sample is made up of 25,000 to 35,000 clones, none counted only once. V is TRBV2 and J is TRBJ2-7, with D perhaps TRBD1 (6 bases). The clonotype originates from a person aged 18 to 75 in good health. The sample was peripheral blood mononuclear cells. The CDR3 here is CASSRDISYEQYF. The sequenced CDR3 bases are TGTGCCAGCAGCCGGGACATCTCCTACGAG.